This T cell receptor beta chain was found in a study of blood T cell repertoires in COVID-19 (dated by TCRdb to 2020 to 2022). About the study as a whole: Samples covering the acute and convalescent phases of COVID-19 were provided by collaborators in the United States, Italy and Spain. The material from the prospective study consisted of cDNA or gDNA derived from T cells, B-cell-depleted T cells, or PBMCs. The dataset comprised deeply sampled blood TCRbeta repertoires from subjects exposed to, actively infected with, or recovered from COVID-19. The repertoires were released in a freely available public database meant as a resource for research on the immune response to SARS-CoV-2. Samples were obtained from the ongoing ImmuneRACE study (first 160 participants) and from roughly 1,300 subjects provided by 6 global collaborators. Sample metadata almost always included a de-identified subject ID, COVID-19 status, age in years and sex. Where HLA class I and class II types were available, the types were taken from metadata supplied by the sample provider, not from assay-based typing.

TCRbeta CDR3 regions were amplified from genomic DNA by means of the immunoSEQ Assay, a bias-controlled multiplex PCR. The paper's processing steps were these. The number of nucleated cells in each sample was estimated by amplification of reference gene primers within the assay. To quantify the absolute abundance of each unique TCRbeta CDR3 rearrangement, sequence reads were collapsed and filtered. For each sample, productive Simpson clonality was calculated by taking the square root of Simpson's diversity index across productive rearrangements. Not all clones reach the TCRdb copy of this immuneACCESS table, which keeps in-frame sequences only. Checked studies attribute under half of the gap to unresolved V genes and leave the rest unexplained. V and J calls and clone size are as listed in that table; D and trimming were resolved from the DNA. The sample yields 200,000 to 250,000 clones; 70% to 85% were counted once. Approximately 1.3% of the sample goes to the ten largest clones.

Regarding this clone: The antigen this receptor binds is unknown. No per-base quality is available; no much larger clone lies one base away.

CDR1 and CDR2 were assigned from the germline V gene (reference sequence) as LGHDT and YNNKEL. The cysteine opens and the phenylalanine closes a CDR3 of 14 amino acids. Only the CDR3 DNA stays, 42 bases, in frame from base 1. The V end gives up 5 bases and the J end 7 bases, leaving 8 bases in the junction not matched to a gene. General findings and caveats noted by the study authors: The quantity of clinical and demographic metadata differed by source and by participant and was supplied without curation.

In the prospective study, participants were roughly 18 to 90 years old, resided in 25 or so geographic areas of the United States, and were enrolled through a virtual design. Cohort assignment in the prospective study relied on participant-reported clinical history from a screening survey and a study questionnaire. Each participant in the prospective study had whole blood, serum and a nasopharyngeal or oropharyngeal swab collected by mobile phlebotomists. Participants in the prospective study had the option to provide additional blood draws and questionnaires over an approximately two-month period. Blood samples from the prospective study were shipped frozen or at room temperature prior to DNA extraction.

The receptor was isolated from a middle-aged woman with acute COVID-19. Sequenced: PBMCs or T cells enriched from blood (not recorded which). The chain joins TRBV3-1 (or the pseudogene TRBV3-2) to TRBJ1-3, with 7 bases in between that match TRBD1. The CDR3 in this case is CASSATGTVNTIYF. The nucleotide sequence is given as TGTGCCAGCAGCGCCACCGGGACAGTCAACACCATATATTTT.